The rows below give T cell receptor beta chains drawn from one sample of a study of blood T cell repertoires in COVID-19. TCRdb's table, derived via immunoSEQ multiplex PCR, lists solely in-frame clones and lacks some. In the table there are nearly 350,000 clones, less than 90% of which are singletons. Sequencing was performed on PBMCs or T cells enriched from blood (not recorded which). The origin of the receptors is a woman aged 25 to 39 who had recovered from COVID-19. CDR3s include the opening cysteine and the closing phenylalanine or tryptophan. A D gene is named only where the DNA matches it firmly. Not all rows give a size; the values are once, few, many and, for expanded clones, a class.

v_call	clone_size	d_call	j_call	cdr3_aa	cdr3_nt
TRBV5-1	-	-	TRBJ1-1	CASSLELQDVNTEAFF	TGCGCCAGCAGCTTGGAGCTACAGGACGTGAACACTGAAGCTTTCTTT
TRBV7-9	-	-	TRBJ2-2	CASSLGQANTGELFF	TGTGCCAGCAGCTTAGGCCAGGCGAACACCGGGGAGCTGTTTTTT
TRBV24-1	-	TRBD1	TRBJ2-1	CATSSRDRVYNEQFF	TGTGCCACCAGCTCCCGGGACAGGGTGTACAATGAGCAGTTCTTC
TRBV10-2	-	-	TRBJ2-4	CASSGQAKNIQYF	TGCGCCAGCAGTGGGCAGGCCAAAAACATTCAGTACTTC
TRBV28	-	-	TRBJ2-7	CASSSTSRGVYEQYF	TGTGCCAGCAGTTCAACCAGCAGGGGCGTCTACGAGCAGTACTTC
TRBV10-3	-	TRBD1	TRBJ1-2	CAGNSGQGVGGYTF	TGTGCCGGAAACTCGGGACAGGGGGTAGGTGGCTACACCTTC
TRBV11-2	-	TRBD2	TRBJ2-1	CASSSLPPTSGGENEQFF	TGTGCCAGCAGCTCCCTACCCCCGACTAGCGGGGGCGAGAATGAGCAGTTCTTC
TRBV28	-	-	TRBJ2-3	CASSYPRVVSAPGVDTQYF	TGTGCCAGCAGTTACCCCCGGGTAGTCTCAGCACCCGGGGTAGATACGCAGTATTTT
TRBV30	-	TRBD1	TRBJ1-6	CAWSSTGGTINSPLHF	TGTGCCTGGAGTTCGACAGGGGGCACAATTAATTCACCCCTCCACTTT
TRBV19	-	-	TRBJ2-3	CASSTPRPREKDTQYF	TGTGCCAGTAGTACCCCGCGCCCTAGGGAGAAAGATACGCAGTATTTT
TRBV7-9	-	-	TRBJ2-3	CASSLVSDSDTQYF	TGTGCCAGCAGCTTAGTGTCAGACTCGGATACGCAGTATTTT
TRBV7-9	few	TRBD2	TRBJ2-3	CASSRTSGSSSTDTQYF	TGTGCCAGCAGCCGGACTAGCGGGTCATCTAGCACAGATACGCAGTATTTT
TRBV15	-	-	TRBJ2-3	CATSTSDFGTDTQYF	TGTGCCACCAGCACGAGTGATTTTGGCACAGATACGCAGTATTTT
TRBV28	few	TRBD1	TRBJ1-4	CASSSKQGVGEKLFF	TGTGCCAGCAGTTCGAAACAGGGGGTAGGGGAAAAACTGTTTTTT
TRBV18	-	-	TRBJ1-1	CASSPPGSTEAFF	TGTGCCAGCTCACCACCCGGGAGTACTGAAGCTTTCTTT
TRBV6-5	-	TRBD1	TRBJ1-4	CASTRTGRSEKLFF	TGTGCCAGCACCCGGACAGGGCGGAGTGAAAAACTGTTTTTT
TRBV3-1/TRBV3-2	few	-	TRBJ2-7	CASSQAGQGPGEQYF	TGTGCCAGCAGCCAAGCCGGGCAGGGGCCCGGCGAGCAGTACTTC
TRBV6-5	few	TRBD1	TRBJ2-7	CASSYQGAYEQYF	TGTGCCAGCAGTTACCAGGGGGCCTACGAGCAGTACTTC
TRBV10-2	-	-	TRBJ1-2	CASTGGPNYGYTF	TGCGCCAGCACGGGGGGGCCTAACTATGGCTACACCTTC
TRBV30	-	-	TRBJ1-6	CAWRRGSDNSPLHF	TGTGCCTGGAGGCGGGGGAGTGATAATTCACCCCTCCACTTT
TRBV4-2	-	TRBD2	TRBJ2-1	CASSQGFRGGTPAYNEQFF	TGTGCCAGCAGCCAAGGTTTCCGGGGGGGCACCCCGGCCTACAATGAGCAGTTCTTC
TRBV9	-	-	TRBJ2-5	CASGHQETQYF	TGTGCCAGCGGCCATCAAGAGACCCAGTACTTC
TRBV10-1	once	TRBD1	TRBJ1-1	CASSESRGPAAFF	TGCGCCAGCAGTGAGTCGAGGGGGCCGGCAGCTTTCTTT
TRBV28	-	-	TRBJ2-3	CASSLGGGLHTQYF	TGTGCCAGCAGCCTGGGGGGGGGCTTACATACGCAGTATTTT
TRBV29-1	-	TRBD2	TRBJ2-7	CSVGGTSGAYEQYF	TGCAGCGTTGGCGGGACTAGCGGGGCTTACGAGCAGTACTTC
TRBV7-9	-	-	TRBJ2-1	CASSLAAANEQFF	TGTGCCAGCAGCTTAGCAGCGGCGAATGAGCAGTTCTTC
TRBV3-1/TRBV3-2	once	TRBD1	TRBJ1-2	CASSQPGTATF	TGTGCCAGCAGCCAACCGGGGACAGCCACCTTC
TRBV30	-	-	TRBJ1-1	CAWSLQENTEAFF	TGTGCCTGGAGTCTACAGGAGAACACTGAAGCTTTCTTT
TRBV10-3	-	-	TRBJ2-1	CAISADQRFSYNEQFF	TGTGCCATCAGTGCCGATCAGCGGTTCTCCTACAATGAGCAGTTCTTC
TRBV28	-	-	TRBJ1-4	CASGTNEKLFF	TGTGCCAGCGGCACGAATGAAAAACTGTTTTTT
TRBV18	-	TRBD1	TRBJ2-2	CASSPGTGGNTGELFF	TGTGCCAGCTCACCAGGGACAGGGGGCAACACCGGGGAGCTGTTTTTT
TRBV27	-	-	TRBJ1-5	CASSLVADQPQHF	TGTGCCAGCAGTTTAGTTGCAGATCAGCCCCAGCATTTT
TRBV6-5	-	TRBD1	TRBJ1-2	CASSYGDRGQDGYTF	TGTGCCAGCAGTTACGGGGACAGGGGGCAGGATGGCTACACCTTC
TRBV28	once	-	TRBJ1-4	CASRAINNEKLFF	TGTGCCAGCAGGGCCATTAATAATGAAAAACTGTTTTTT
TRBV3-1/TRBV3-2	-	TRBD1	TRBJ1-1	CASSRTGGLNTEAFF	TGTGCCAGCAGCCGAACAGGGGGCCTAAACACTGAAGCTTTCTTT
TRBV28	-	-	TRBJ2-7	CASSLRGGQVGEQYF	TGTGCCAGCAGTTTAAGGGGGGGACAGGTCGGCGAGCAGTACTTC
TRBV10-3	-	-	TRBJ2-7	CAISDRTYEQYF	TGTGCCATCAGTGACAGGACCTACGAGCAGTACTTC
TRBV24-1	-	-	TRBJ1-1	CATSVRRGSIMNTEAFF	TGTGCCACCAGTGTGAGGCGGGGTTCTATTATGAACACTGAAGCTTTCTTT
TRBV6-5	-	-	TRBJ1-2	CASSYRTGPRGYTF	TGTGCCAGCAGTTACCGTACAGGGCCAAGAGGCTACACCTTC
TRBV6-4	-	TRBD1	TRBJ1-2	CASSYRTGACYGYTF	TGTGCCAGCAGCTACCGGACAGGGGCGTGCTATGGCTACACCTTC
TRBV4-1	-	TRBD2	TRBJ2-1	CASSQRASGYYNEQFF	TGCGCCAGCAGCCAGCGGGCTAGCGGGTACTACAATGAGCAGTTCTTC
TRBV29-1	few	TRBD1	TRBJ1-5	CSVGQGGNQPQHF	TGCAGCGTGGGACAGGGGGGGAATCAGCCCCAGCATTTT
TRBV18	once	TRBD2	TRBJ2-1	CASSASGGDNEQFF	TGTGCCAGCTCAGCTAGCGGGGGAGACAATGAGCAGTTCTTC
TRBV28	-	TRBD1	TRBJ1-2	CASSLGQGAYGYTF	TGTGCCAGCAGTTTGGGACAGGGAGCCTATGGCTACACCTTC
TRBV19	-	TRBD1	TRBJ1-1	CASSLTGGAGTEAFF	TGTGCCAGTAGCCTCACAGGGGGCGCGGGCACTGAAGCTTTCTTT
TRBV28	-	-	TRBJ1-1	CASSFARLMNTEAFF	TGTGCCAGCAGTTTTGCGAGACTTATGAACACTGAAGCTTTCTTT
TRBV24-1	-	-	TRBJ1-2	CATSASPIYGYTF	TGTGCCACCAGTGCGTCTCCTATCTATGGCTACACCTTC
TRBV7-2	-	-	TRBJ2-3	CASSLWVTASTDTQYF	TGTGCCAGCAGCTTATGGGTGACTGCTAGCACAGATACGCAGTATTTT
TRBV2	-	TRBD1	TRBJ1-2	CASSRDREPAYTF	TGTGCCAGCAGTCGAGACAGGGAACCCGCCTACACCTTC
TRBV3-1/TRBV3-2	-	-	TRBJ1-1	CASRLGLNTEAFF	TGTGCCAGCAGGCTCGGTCTTAACACTGAAGCTTTCTTT
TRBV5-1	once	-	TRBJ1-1	CASRLGAGGTNTEAFF	TGCGCCAGTCGCCTTGGAGCTGGGGGGACGAACACTGAAGCTTTCTTT
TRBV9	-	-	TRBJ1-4	CASSVRAVGEKLFF	TGTGCCAGCAGCGTCAGGGCGGTTGGGGAAAAACTGTTTTTT
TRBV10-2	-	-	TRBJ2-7	CASSVQANEQYF	TGCGCCAGCAGTGTACAGGCTAACGAGCAGTACTTC